This TCR beta chain was profiled in a study of blood T cell repertoires in COVID-19. Across the study: Samples of COVID-19 (acute and convalescent) were obtained from the United States, Italy and Spain.

V was pared by 1 base and J by 4 bases, with 10 bases between. The CDR3 consists of 14 residues. The V gene's germline CDR1 is LGHDT and CDR2 YNNKEL (reference sequence). In the 2 weeks before study entry, exposed participants met a COVID-19 case, which was PCR-confirmed or clinician-diagnosed. Clones were sequenced by immunoSEQ multiplex PCR, and TCRdb holds only the in-frame ones, with some missing. The data show roughly 140,000 clones, 65% to 85% seen once. This chain connects TRBV3-1 (or the pseudogene TRBV3-2) to TRBJ1-1; D is possibly TRBD1 (6 bases). The source of this sequence is a woman aged 45-60 years who had been exposed to COVID-19. The sample comprised PBMCs or T cells enriched from blood (not recorded which). The CDR3, as DNA: TGTGCCAGCAGCCAAGGACAGGACTCCACTGAAGCTTTCTTT. It encodes CASSQGQDSTEAFF.